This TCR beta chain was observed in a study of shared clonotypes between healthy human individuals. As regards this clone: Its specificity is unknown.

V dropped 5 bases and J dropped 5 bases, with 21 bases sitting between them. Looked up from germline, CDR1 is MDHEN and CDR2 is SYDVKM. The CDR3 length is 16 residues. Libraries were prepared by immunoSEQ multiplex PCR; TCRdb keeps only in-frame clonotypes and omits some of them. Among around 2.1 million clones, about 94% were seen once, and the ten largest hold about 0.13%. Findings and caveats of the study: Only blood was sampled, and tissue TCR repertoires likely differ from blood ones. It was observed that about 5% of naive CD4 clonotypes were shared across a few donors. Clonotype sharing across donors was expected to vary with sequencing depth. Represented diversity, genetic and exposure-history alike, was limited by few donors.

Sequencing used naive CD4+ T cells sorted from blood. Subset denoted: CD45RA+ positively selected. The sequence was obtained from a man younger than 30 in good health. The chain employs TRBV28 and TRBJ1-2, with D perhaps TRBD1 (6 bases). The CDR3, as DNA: TGTGCCAGCAGTGATGGTTTGACAGGAGAACTGTATGGCTACACCTTC. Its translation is CASSDGLTGELYGYTF.